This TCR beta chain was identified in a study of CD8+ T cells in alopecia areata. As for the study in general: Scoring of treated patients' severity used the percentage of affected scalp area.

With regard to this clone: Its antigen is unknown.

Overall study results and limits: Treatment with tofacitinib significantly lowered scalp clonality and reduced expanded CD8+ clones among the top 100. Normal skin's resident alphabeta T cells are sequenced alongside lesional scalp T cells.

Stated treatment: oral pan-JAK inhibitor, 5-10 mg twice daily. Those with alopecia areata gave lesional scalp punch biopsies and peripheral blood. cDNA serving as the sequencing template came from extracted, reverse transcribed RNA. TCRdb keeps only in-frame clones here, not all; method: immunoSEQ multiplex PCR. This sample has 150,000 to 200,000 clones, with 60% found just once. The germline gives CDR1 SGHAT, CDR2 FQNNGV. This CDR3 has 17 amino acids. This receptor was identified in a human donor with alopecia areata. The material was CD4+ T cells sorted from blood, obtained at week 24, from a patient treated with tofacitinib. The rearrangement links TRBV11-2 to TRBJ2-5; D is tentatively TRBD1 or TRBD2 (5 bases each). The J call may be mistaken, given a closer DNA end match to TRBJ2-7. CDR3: CASSLGPSWGSSYEQYF. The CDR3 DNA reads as TGTGCCAGCAGCTTAGGACCGAGTTGGGGGAGCTCCTACGAGCAGTACTTC.